This TCR beta chain is drawn from a study of T cells in narcolepsy. TCRdb's table, derived via immunoSEQ multiplex PCR, lists solely in-frame clones and lacks some. The table records tens of thousands of clones, about nine tenths of them present only once. For this clone: Antigen specificity is unknown.

The germline V gene has CDR1 SGHRS and CDR2 YFSETQ. J lost 5 bases, V lost 2 bases, and 4 bases had no gene match. The length of the CDR3 is 13 residues. Study-level findings and limits: Reportedly, autoreactive clonotypes were serially detected in patients' blood but not controls'. Same-patient CSF and blood CD4+ T cell clonotypes included HCRT-specific and TRIB2-specific autoreactive ones.

This receptor was identified in a human donor with narcolepsy. Input material: CD45RA- memory CD4+ T cells from PBMCs. The V call is TRBV5-1, the J call TRBJ2-7, with 7 bases that match TRBD1. The CDR3 DNA reads as TGCGCCAGCAGCTTAGGGACAGTTGACGAGCAGTACTTC. It is translated as CASSLGTVDEQYF.